This record concerns one TCR beta chain sequence. These data belong to a study of cytomegalovirus exposure and HLA in healthy donors. Germline loops: CDR1 SGDLS, CDR2 YYNGEE. V lost 2 bases, J lost 3 bases, and 4 bases stayed unmatched. This CDR3 is 14 amino acids long. Both 60 Vbeta primers and 13 Jbeta primers went into the PCR. Here immunoSEQ multiplex PCR was the method, and the copy in TCRdb shows in-frame clones only, minus some. This sample has around 150,000 clones, with approximately 61% found just once. The rearrangement uses TRBV9 and TRBJ2-5; TRBD1 aligns across 7 bases. The sample consisted of PBMCs. This TCR was sampled from a human donor in good health. CDR3 coding DNA: TGTGCCAGCAGCGTCGGGCAGGGGGAAGAGACCCAGTACTTC. Encoded protein: CASSVGQGEETQYF.